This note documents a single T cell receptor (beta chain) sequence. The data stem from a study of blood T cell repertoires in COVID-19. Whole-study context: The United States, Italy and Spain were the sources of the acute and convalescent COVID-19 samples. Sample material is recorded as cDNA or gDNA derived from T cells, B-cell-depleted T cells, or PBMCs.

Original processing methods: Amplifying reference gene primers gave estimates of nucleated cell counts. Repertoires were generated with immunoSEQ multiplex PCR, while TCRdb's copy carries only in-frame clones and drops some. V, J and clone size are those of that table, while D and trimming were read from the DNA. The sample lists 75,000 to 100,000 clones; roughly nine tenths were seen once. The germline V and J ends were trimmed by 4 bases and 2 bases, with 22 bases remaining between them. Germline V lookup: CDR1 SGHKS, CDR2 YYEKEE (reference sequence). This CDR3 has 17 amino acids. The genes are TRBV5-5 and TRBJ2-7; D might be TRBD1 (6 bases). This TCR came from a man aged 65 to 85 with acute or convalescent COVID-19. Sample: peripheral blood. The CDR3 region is CASSPGGTGQIAYEQYF. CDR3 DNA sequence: TGTGCCAGCAGCCCAGGAGGAACCGGACAGATAGCCTACGAGCAGTACTTC.